A single sample gave rise to the 29 T cell receptor beta chains below, sequenced in a study of CD8 T cells in ankylosing spondylitis. Study-level findings and limits: A TCR beta motif made of fewer than ten highly homologous variants seemed typical of ankylosing spondylitis blood.

MiXCR was run by TCRdb on the 5' RACE reads, yielding one entry per CDR3 protein. The sample has about 480,000 distinct CDR3 sequences; roughly 18% are singletons. Their target antigens are unknown. Sequenced sample: blood, either unsorted or a sorted T cell fraction (not recorded which). The receptors shown here come from a male donor with ankylosing spondylitis.

The chain couples TRBV12-3 or TRBV12-4 to TRBJ1-1; unclear D gene. CDR3 length: 13 residues. The V end lost 6 bases, the J end lost 5 bases, and 13 bases lay between the germline ends. In DNA form, the CDR3 reads TGTGCCAGCAGAACTATATCCGGGACTGAAGCTTTCTTT. Its translation is CASRTISGTEAFF.

This clonotype was observed a handful of times. The CDR3 loop reads CASSYSRFRGGYTF. The CDR3 DNA reads as TGTGCCAGCAGTTACTCGAGGTTCCGGGGTGGCTACACCTTC. V is TRBV6-5 and J is TRBJ1-2; no firm D call. The germline V gene has CDR1 MNHEY and CDR2 SVGAGI. Trimming stripped 0 bases from V and 7 bases from J, with 12 bases between. This CDR3 has 14 amino acids.

This clonotype was counted a few times. The chain recombines TRBV6-1 with TRBJ2-6; D remains ambiguous. The V gene lost 4 bases and the J gene lost 1 base, with 11 bases spanning the gap. The length of the CDR3 is 16 residues. Germline V gene lookup returns CDR1 MNHNS and CDR2 SASEGT. The CDR3 DNA reads TGTGCCAGCAGTGTTTTGGGTACGTCTGGGGCCAACGTCCTGACTTTC. It encodes CASSVLGTSGANVLTF.

This clonotype was counted a few times. The V call is TRBV7-2, the J call TRBJ2-7; 7 bases agree with TRBD2. The J segment lost 4 bases and the V segment lost 3 bases, leaving 6 bases of the junction unmatched. The CDR3 has 14 residues. Germline V gene lookup returns CDR1 SGHTA and CDR2 FQGNSA. The CDR3: CASSFLAVGYEQYF. The CDR3 bases are TGTGCCAGCAGCTTCCTAGCGGTGGGGTACGAGCAGTACTTC.

The chain is built from TRBV20-1 and TRBJ1-2; D gene unclear. The CDR3 consists of 13 residues. Germline V gives CDR1 DFQATT, CDR2 SNEGSKA (reference sequence). V lost 1 base and J 2 bases, leaving 8 bases between the germline ends. CDR3 in DNA: TGCAGTGCTAGAGGTGACGGGAACTATGGCTACACCTTC. Translating gives CSARGDGNYGYTF.

The chain employs TRBV6-2 or TRBV6-3 and TRBJ2-1, with D tentatively TRBD2 (6 bases). Trimming shortened V by 4 bases and J by 2 bases, and 12 bases separated the two germline ends. This CDR3 contains 15 residues. The germline V gene has CDR1 MNHEY and CDR2 SVGEGT. The DNA for the CDR3 is TGTGCCAGCAGTTCTCCGGGAGTTACCTACAATGAGCAGTTCTTC. Its translation is CASSSPGVTYNEQFF.

This clonotype was seen only a few times. This sequence joins TRBV4-1 and TRBJ2-7; TRBD2 matches at 7 bases. The CDR3 loop spans 15 amino acids. The germline V gene encodes CDR1 MGHRA and CDR2 YSYEKL. Losses at the gene ends were 4 bases for V and 6 bases for J; bases not matched to a gene: 12. CDR3 amino acids: CASSRLGTIGSEQYF. The DNA for the CDR3 is TGCGCCAGCAGCCGCCTGGGGACTATTGGATCCGAGCAGTACTTC.

DNA for the CDR3: TGTGCCAGCTCACCCGGACTAGCGGGGGGAGAGACCCAGTACTTC. Its protein is CASSPGLAGGETQYF. The rearrangement uses TRBV18 and TRBJ2-5, with 14 bases identical to TRBD2. The germline V gene has CDR1 KGHSH and CDR2 LQKENI. This CDR3 has 15 amino acids. With 3 bases clipped from V and 4 bases from J, the junction kept 1 base outside the gene matches.

The V gene is TRBV12-3 or TRBV12-4, the J gene TRBJ2-7; D perhaps matches TRBD1 (7 bases). The CDR3 extends over 15 amino acids. V lost 2 bases and J lost 7, with 18 bases in between. The CDR3: CASSLRRDSPVEQYF. For the CDR3, the DNA is TGTGCCAGCAGTTTAAGGAGGGACAGTCCCGTGGAGCAGTACTTC.

V is TRBV30 and J is TRBJ1-2; no definite D call. This CDR3 is 12 amino acids long. CDR1 GTSNPN and CDR2 SVGIG come from the germline V gene (reference sequence). V lost 2 bases, J lost 8 bases, and 12 bases lay in between. In nucleotides, the CDR3 is TGTGCCTGGAGTCCTGTACGCCCGGGCTACACCTTC. Encoded protein: CAWSPVRPGYTF.

This clonotype has more than one count but fewer than ten. The chain has TRBV20-1 and TRBJ2-1, with 11 bases that match TRBD2. Trimming removed 3 bases from V and 0 bases from J; junction bases left unmatched: 4. Germline CDR1 and CDR2: DFQATT and SNEGSKA (reference sequence). This CDR3 comprises 16 residues. CDR3 region: CSASSGRASSYNEQFF. CDR3 sequence (DNA): TGCAGTGCTAGTAGCGGGAGGGCGAGCTCCTACAATGAGCAGTTCTTC.

This clonotype was recorded a few times. The J gene is TRBJ2-7, the V gene TRBV9; 12 bases align to TRBD2. Per the germline V gene, CDR1 is SGDLS and CDR2 is YYNGEE. The V and J ends lost 4 bases and 11 bases, in that order; junction bases with no gene match: 7. The CDR3 extends over 13 amino acids. The CDR3 here is CASSFRTSGEKYF. The CDR3 DNA sequence: TGTGCCAGCAGCTTCAGGACTAGCGGGGAGAAGTACTTC.

As for this clonotype: A read error may produce the germline difference seen at one junction end. The chain employs TRBV5-5 and TRBJ1-5; D is possibly TRBD1 (5 bases). The germline V gene has CDR1 SGHKS and CDR2 YYEKEE (reference sequence). The CDR3 has 15 residues. The DNA of the CDR3 is TGTGCCAGCAGATTGGCTGGGACGGGCAATCAGCCCCAGCATTTT. Translated, it gives CASRLAGTGNQPQHF.

Concerning this clonotype: Its ends do not fully match the called genes, so a read error is possible. The chain recombines TRBV10-2 with TRBJ2-1; possible D gene TRBD1, 6 bases. This CDR3 comprises 15 residues. Germline CDR1 and CDR2: WSHSY and SAAADI. The CDR3 protein is CASSGGTPSNNEQFF. DNA of the CDR3: TGCGCCAGCAGTGGGGGGACACCCTCCAACAATGAGCAGTTCTTC.

This clonotype was counted only a few times. The chain is built from TRBV7-2 and TRBJ2-5, with 7 bases matching TRBD2. CDR3 size: 15 residues. Germline CDR1 is SGHTA and CDR2 is FQGNSA. With 5 bases clipped from V and 3 bases from J, the junction kept 9 bases outside the gene matches. CDR3 nucleotides: TGTGCCAGCAGCCCCCGCGCGGGAGTTAAAGAGACCCAGTACTTC. Protein sequence: CASSPRAGVKETQYF.

This clonotype was observed a few times. The gene calls are TRBV12-3 or TRBV12-4 and TRBJ1-5; TRBD1 aligns across 8 bases. Trimming cost V 6 bases and J 3 bases; bases outside gene matches: 19. The CDR3 runs 19 residues. The CDR3 DNA follows: TGTGCCAGCAGCCGATCCTGGGACAGGACATCTGAGGTCAATCAGCCCCAGCATTTT. Its translation is CASSRSWDRTSEVNQPQHF.

This clonotype was recorded a few times. This chain's CDR3 is CASSSRRAASRPPYPQHF. The CDR3 DNA reads as TGTGCCAGCAGCTCCCGTCGGGCGGCCTCAAGGCCCCCGTATCCCCAGCATTTT. The chain joins TRBV11-1 to TRBJ1-5, with no clear D. V was clipped by 4 bases and J by 10 bases, with 29 bases between them. The germline V gene encodes CDR1 SGHAT and CDR2 FQDESV (reference sequence). This CDR3 has 18 amino acids.

This clonotype was counted a few times. The chain couples TRBV7-2 to TRBJ2-1, with no clear D. This CDR3 region has 14 residues. The V gene's germline CDR1 is SGHTA and CDR2 FQGNSA. Trimming cost V 5 bases and J 2 bases, with 10 bases left between them. Here the CDR3 DNA reads TGTGCCAGCAGCCGACCTATAACCTACAATGAGCAGTTCTTC. Its translation is CASSRPITYNEQFF.

The table lists this clonotype with a few counts. The chain employs TRBV25-1 and TRBJ1-1, with 9 bases identical to TRBD1. The length of the CDR3 is 12 residues. The V gene end was trimmed by 8 bases and the J gene end by 7 bases; junction bases not matched to a gene: 5. In germline, CDR1 is MGHDK, CDR2 SYGVNS. The CDR3 nucleotides are TGTGCCAGCTCCGGACAGGGGAGTGAAGCTTTCTTT. It specifies CASSGQGSEAFF.

V usage is TRBV7-2 and J usage is TRBJ2-2; D gene ambiguous. The V and J ends lost 7 bases and 8 bases respectively, with 8 bases between them. The CDR3 has 11 amino acids. Germline V CDR1 and CDR2: SGHTA, FQGNSA. The CDR3 here is CASTESGELFF. The CDR3, as DNA: TGTGCCAGCACCGAGTCTGGGGAGCTGTTTTTT.

The V call is TRBV3-1, the J call TRBJ2-5, with 7 bases aligning to TRBD1. With V trimmed by 5 bases and J by 5 bases, 11 bases remained unmatched. Germline CDR1 reads LGHDT; CDR2 reads YNNKEL (reference sequence). The CDR3 runs to 15 residues. CDR3: CASSSQGLVEETQYF. CDR3 DNA sequence: TGTGCCAGCAGCTCACAGGGGTTGGTGGAGGAGACCCAGTACTTC.

The sample holds a few counts of this clonotype. The V call is TRBV28, the J call TRBJ1-6; 9 bases align to TRBD1. V was pared by 6 bases and J by 9 bases, with 9 bases of the junction left unmatched. The CDR3 sequence is 15 residues long. Germline V lookup: CDR1 MDHEN, CDR2 SYDVKM. The CDR3 protein is CASRFRDRDASPLHF. The CDR3 nucleotides read TGTGCCAGCAGATTCCGGGACAGGGATGCTTCACCCCTCCACTTT. Full variable domain (rest looked up from reference TRBV28 and TRBJ1-6): DVKVTQSSRYLVKRTGEKVFLECVQDMDHENMFWYRQDPGLGLRLIYFSYDVKMKEKGDIPEGYSVSREKKERFSLILESASTNQTSMYLCASRFRDRDASPLHFGNGTRLTVT.

J is TRBJ2-2 and V is TRBV30; either TRBD1 or TRBD2 may supply D (5 bases each). V lost 3 bases to trimming and J lost 6 bases, with 14 bases between them. There are 14 residues in the CDR3. Germline loops: CDR1 GTSNPN, CDR2 SVGIG (reference sequence). Here the CDR3 reads CAWRLAGAPGELFF. CDR3 nucleotide sequence: TGTGCCTGGAGGCTGGCCGGGGCGCCCGGGGAGCTGTTTTTT.

This clonotype was observed a few times. The rearrangement joins TRBV20-1 to TRBJ2-7; D may be TRBD1 or TRBD2 (5 bases each). Germline-derived CDR1 and CDR2 are DFQATT and SNEGSKA (reference sequence). CDR3 length: 14 residues. V was pared by 3 bases and J by 3 bases, with 15 bases between. CDR3 residues: CSARTRDRDYEQYF. The CDR3 bases are TGCAGTGCTAGGACCCGGGACCGGGACTACGAGCAGTACTTC.

The chain couples TRBV5-1 to TRBJ1-4; 7 bases line up with TRBD1. The V segment lost 4 bases and the J segment 6 bases; nucleotides outside the gene matches: 3. Germline CDR1 is SGHRS and CDR2 is YFSETQ. This CDR3 comprises 13 residues. CDR3 sequence: CASSRDSDEKLFF. The CDR3 DNA is TGCGCCAGCAGCCGGGACAGCGATGAAAAACTGTTTTTT.

This clonotype has only a few counts. The chain employs TRBV6-1 and TRBJ1-5, with 7 bases matching TRBD1. Germline V gene sequence: CDR1 MNHNS, CDR2 SASEGT. The CDR3 loop spans 13 amino acids. Trimming took 8 bases from V and 6 from J; bases not matched to a gene: 7. The chain's CDR3 is CASGLTGAQPQHF. CDR3 DNA: TGTGCCAGCGGACTAACAGGGGCTCAGCCCCAGCATTTT.

This clonotype was seen only a few times. This chain joins TRBV7-2 and TRBJ2-7; D gene unclear. Germline CDR1 and CDR2: SGHTA and FQGNSA. The length of the CDR3 is 14 residues. V lost 5 bases and J lost 2, with 13 bases in between. The CDR3 DNA is TGTGCCAGCAGCCCCAGCCGTGGGCCCTACGAGCAGTACTTC. It encodes CASSPSRGPYEQYF.

This clonotype was seen ten or more times. The rearrangement joins TRBV10-3 to TRBJ2-7, with TRBD2 matching 11 bases. V shed 11 bases, J shed 3 bases, and the junction held 6 bases outside the gene matches. The CDR3 has 13 residues. Looked up from germline, CDR1 is ENHRY and CDR2 is SYGVKD. The CDR3, as DNA: TGTGCCTCAAGGGGGACTAGCGGCTACGAGCAGTACTTC. This gives the protein CASRGTSGYEQYF.

This clonotype appeared a few times. This chain uses TRBV6-5 with TRBJ1-6; D remains unclear. V shed 2 bases and J shed 6 bases, with 11 bases lying between them. The CDR3 covers 15 residues. In germline, CDR1 is MNHEY, CDR2 SVGAGI. In DNA, the CDR3 is TGTGCCAGCAGTTACCAGAACAGCTTTAATTCACCCCTCCACTTT. It yields the protein CASSYQNSFNSPLHF.